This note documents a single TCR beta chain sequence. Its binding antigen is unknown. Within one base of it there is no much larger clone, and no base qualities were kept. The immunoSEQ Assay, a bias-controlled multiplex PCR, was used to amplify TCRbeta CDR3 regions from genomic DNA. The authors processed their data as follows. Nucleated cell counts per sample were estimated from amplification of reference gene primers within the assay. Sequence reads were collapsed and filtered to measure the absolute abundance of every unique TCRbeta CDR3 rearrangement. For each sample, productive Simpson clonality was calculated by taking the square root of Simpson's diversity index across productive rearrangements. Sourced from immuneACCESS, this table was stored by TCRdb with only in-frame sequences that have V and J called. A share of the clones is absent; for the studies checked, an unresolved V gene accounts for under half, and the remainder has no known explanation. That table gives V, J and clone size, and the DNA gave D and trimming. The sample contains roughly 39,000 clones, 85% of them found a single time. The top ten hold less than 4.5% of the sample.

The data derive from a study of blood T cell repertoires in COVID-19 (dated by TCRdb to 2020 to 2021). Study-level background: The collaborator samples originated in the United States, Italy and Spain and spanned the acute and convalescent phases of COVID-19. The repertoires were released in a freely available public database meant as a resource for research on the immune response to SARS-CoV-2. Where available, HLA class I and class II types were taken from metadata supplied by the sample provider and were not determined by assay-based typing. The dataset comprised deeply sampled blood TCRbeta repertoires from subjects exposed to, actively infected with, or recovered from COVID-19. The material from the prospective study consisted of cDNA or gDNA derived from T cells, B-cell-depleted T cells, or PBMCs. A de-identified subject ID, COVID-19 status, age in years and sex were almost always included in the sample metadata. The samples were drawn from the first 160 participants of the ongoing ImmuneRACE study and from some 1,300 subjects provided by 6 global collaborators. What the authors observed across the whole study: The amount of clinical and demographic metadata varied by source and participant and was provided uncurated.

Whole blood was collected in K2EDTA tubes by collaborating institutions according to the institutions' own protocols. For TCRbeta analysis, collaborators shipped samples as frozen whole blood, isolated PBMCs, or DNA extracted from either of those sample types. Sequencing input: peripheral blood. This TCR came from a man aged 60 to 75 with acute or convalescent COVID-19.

The DNA reads TGTGCCAGTAGTATTTATCAGGGGGCAGGTACTGAAGCTTTCTTT. This translates into CASSIYQGAGTEAFF. The chain is made from TRBV19 and TRBJ1-1; 8 bases in between match TRBD1. CDR1 and CDR2 are read off the germline V gene (reference sequence) as LNHDA and SQIVND. Its CDR3 holds 15 amino acids, cysteine through phenylalanine. This entry keeps only the CDR3 DNA: 45 bases, framed from base 1. Trimming removed 3 bases from V and 5 bases from J; the gene matches leave 8 bases unexplained.